The source of this TCR beta chain is a study of identical twins. Study observations and caveats: Models underestimated how often monozygotic twins shared out-of-frame TCR alpha. Zero-insertion results could be subject to partial confounding by invariant MAIT and iNKT cells. Twins shared out-of-frame alpha sequences with excess low generation probability.

Everyone who donated was a healthy Caucasian. CDR1 KGHSH and CDR2 LQKENI come from the germline V gene. The CDR3 length is 13 residues. V lost 0 bases to trimming and J lost 5 bases, with 7 bases between them. As to this clonotype: Its matching antigen is unknown.

Via MiXCR, TCRdb re-called the 5' RACE reads, giving one row per CDR3 protein. The profile shows hundreds of thousands of distinct CDR3 sequences, 9.4% of them singletons. The J gene is TRBJ2-5, the V gene TRBV18; no clear D gene. This receptor was obtained from a woman aged 18-30 years in good health. What was sequenced was memory (CD45RO+) T cells sorted from blood. The CDR3 protein is CASSPPERETQYF. Here the CDR3 DNA reads TGTGCCAGCTCACCACCAGAGAGGGAGACCCAGTACTTC.